A single sample gave rise to the 21 T cell receptor beta chains below, sequenced in a study of read filtering for tumor transcriptome and immune sequencing. From about 400 ng of RNA, a library with molecular barcoded alpha/delta and beta/gamma adaptors was made. MiXCR, applied by TCRdb to the reads, yields one record per CDR3 protein. In the table there are some 38,000 distinct CDR3 sequences, about an eighth of which are singletons. The sample consisted of a population of CD138-negative cells sorted from bone marrow. These receptor sequences come from a donor over 35 with multiple myeloma.

This clonotype was found many times. J is TRBJ2-2 and V is TRBV5-1; the D gene could be TRBD1 or TRBD2 (6 bases each). Trimming removed 5 bases at V and 2 bases at J, with 10 bases between. This CDR3 region has 14 residues. Germline CDR1 SGHRS, CDR2 YFSETQ. The CDR3: CASSWGANTGELFF. CDR3 bases: TGCGCCAGCAGTTGGGGGGCCAACACCGGGGAGCTGTTTTTT. Combining the CDR3 with reference TRBV5-1 and TRBJ2-2 gives the whole variable domain KAGVTQTPRYLIKTRGQQVTLSCSPISGHRSVSWYQQTPGQGLQFLFEYFSETQRNKGNFPGRFSGRQFSNSRSEMNVSTLELGDSALYLCASSWGANTGELFFGEGSRLTVL.

This clonotype was picked up many times. The J gene is TRBJ2-1, the V gene TRBV20-1; TRBD2 is a possible D gene (5 bases). Per the germline V gene, CDR1 is DFQATT and CDR2 is SNEGSKA (reference sequence). V lost 3 bases, J lost 10 bases, and 19 bases lay in between. The length of the CDR3 is 14 residues. CDR3 residues: CSASEMPLAKEQFF. CDR3 sequence (DNA): TGCAGTGCTAGCGAAATGCCTCTAGCCAAGGAGCAGTTCTTC.

This clonotype was seen many times. The J gene is TRBJ2-7, the V gene TRBV19; D perhaps matches TRBD2 (5 bases). CDR3 length: 13 residues. Germline V gives CDR1 LNHDA, CDR2 SQIVND (reference sequence). Trimming cost V 3 bases and J 4 bases, with 10 bases left between them. The CDR3 here is CASSISASYEQYF. Here the CDR3 DNA reads TGTGCCAGTAGTATTAGCGCGTCATACGAGCAGTACTTC.

Ten or more counts support this clonotype. The rearrangement links TRBV29-1 to TRBJ2-5; D is possibly TRBD1 (6 bases). Per the germline V gene, CDR1 is SQVTM and CDR2 is ANQGSEA. The CDR3 is 12 residues long. The V and J ends lost 7 bases and 5 bases respectively, with 14 bases between them. The CDR3 sequence is CSGGHIGETQYF. The CDR3 DNA is TGCAGCGGGGGACACATAGGTGAGACCCAGTACTTC. Variable domain in full (rest from reference TRBV29-1 and TRBJ2-5): SAVISQKPSRDICQRGTSLTIQCQVDSQVTMMFWYRQQPGQSLTLIATANQGSEATYESGFVIDKFPISRPNLTFSTLTVSNMSPEDSSIYLCSGGHIGETQYFGPGTRLLVL.

This clonotype was counted many times. The chain links TRBV20-1 to TRBJ2-5; 7 positions agree with TRBD2. Trimming took 2 bases from V and 1 from J; bases not matched to a gene: 10. The germline V gene encodes CDR1 DFQATT and CDR2 SNEGSKA (reference sequence). This CDR3 region has 16 residues. The CDR3 bases are TGCAGTGCTAGATTAAAGGCGGGGGACCCCCAAGAGACCCAGTACTTC. As protein: CSARLKAGDPQETQYF.

Notes on this clonotype: Mismatch with germline at one junction end may stem from a read error. The V gene is TRBV25-1, the J gene TRBJ1-5; no clear D gene. Per germline, CDR1 MGHDK and CDR2 SYGVNS. CDR3 length: 14 residues. The CDR3 sequence is CASSTGSINQPQLF. DNA of the CDR3: TGTGCCAGCAGTACCGGCAGTATCAATCAGCCCCAGCTTTTT.

This clonotype was recorded many times. The chain is built from TRBV28 and TRBJ2-7, with D possibly being TRBD1 or TRBD2 (5 bases each). The germline V gene has CDR1 MDHEN and CDR2 SYDVKM. Trimming left V 6 bases short and J 2 bases short, with 11 bases between. The CDR3 is 13 amino acids. CDR3 in amino acids: CASRPGPTYEQYF. In DNA, the CDR3 is TGTGCCAGCAGGCCGGGGCCGACCTACGAGCAGTACTTC. Together with reference TRBV28 and TRBJ2-7, the CDR3 gives the full variable domain: DVKVTQSSRYLVKRTGEKVFLECVQDMDHENMFWYRQDPGLGLRLIYFSYDVKMKEKGDIPEGYSVSREKKERFSLILESASTNQTSMYLCASRPGPTYEQYFGPGTRLTVT.

This clonotype has a handful of counts. The gene calls are TRBV5-1 and TRBJ1-5; no firm D call. V dropped 4 bases and J dropped 6 bases, with 14 bases sitting between them. The CDR3 spans 14 residues. Germline assignment: CDR1 SGHRS and CDR2 YFSETQ. CDR3 protein: CASSPDPGGQPQHF. CDR3 in DNA: TGCGCCAGCAGCCCCGACCCGGGAGGTCAGCCCCAGCATTTT.

As for this clonotype: This may stem from a read error, because a much larger clone lies one nucleotide away. The rearrangement links TRBV12-3 or TRBV12-4 to TRBJ2-2, with D perhaps TRBD2 (5 bases). CDR3 length equals 14 residues. The CDR3 loop reads CANSYGLNTGELFF. The CDR3 DNA reads TGTGCCAACAGTTACGGACTGAACACCGGGGAGCTGTTTTTT.

This clonotype has ten or more counts. J is TRBJ2-1 and V is TRBV27; 10 bases align to TRBD1. With 6 bases clipped from V and 6 bases from J, the junction kept 5 bases outside the gene matches. The CDR3 runs to 14 residues. Germline loops: CDR1 MNHEY, CDR2 SMNVEV (reference sequence). In nucleotides, the CDR3 is TGTGCCAGCAGAGCCGGGACAGGGGCCAATGAGCAGTTCTTC. Translation: CASRAGTGANEQFF.

This clonotype was found many times. V gene TRBV11-2 combines with J gene TRBJ2-5; D gene ambiguous. The CDR3 loop spans 14 amino acids. V lost 1 base, J lost 3 bases, and 9 bases lay in between. The V gene's germline CDR1 is SGHAT and CDR2 FQNNGV. CDR3 DNA: TGTGCCAGCAGCTTAGTGTTAGACGAAGAGACCCAGTACTTC. It codes for CASSLVLDEETQYF.

This clonotype was picked up many times. A read error may produce the germline difference seen at one junction end. The chain combines TRBV4-1 with TRBJ1-1, with a weak D call TRBD1 (5 bases). The germline gives CDR1 MGHRA, CDR2 YSYEKL. The CDR3 loop spans 11 amino acids. The CDR3 here is CASGDGTEAFF. Here the CDR3 DNA reads TGCGCCAGCGGGGATGGGACTGAGGCTTTCTTT.

This clonotype has at least ten counts. The chain couples TRBV9 to TRBJ2-7; D is undetermined. V was pared by 3 bases and J by 2 bases, with 9 bases between. This CDR3 is built from 13 residues. From germline, CDR1 is SGDLS and CDR2 YYNGEE. The CDR3 protein is CASSADEAYEQYF. The CDR3 coding sequence is TGTGCCAGCAGCGCGGACGAGGCCTACGAGCAGTACTTC.

This clonotype has a count of ten or more. CDR3 loop: CASSLYPGRGSPETQYF. The CDR3 coding sequence is TGTGCCAGCAGCTTATACCCCGGGCGGGGAAGCCCAGAGACCCAGTACTTC. The rearrangement joins TRBV6-7 to TRBJ2-5, with D perhaps matching TRBD2 (6 bases). TRBV6-7 belongs to the ORF category, with a function that is uncertain. The CDR3 contains 17 residues. Trimming pared 6 bases from V and 4 bases from J, leaving 24 bases between.

With respect to this clonotype: Being one base from a much bigger clone, this may be a read error. The CDR3 nucleotides are TGTGCCAGCAGCCTCCGGGGGAACACTGAAGCTTTCTTT. It yields the protein CASSLRGNTEAFF. The J gene is TRBJ1-1, the V gene TRBV7-9; D is ambiguous. CDR1 is SEHNR and CDR2 is FQNEAQ in the germline V gene (reference sequence). This CDR3 has 13 residues. Trimming took 5 bases from V and 1 from J, leaving 8 bases between them.

With regard to this clonotype: This may come from a read error, since a much larger clone is one base off. The chain employs TRBV24-1 and TRBJ2-1, with TRBD1 matching 8 bases. Germline V gives CDR1 KGHDR, CDR2 SFDVKD. This CDR3 contains 16 residues. CDR3 nucleotides: TGTGCCACCAGTGACCGGACAGGGTCCCCCTACAATGGGCAGTTCTTC. Protein sequence: CATSDRTGSPYNGQFF.

This clonotype was counted many times. The chain links TRBV20-1 to TRBJ2-7; D may correspond to TRBD1 or TRBD2 (5 bases each). The CDR3 has 15 residues. With 6 bases removed from V and 1 base from J, the gap between germline ends came to 19 bases. Germline V gene data show CDR1 as DFQATT and CDR2 as SNEGSKA (reference sequence). CDR3 amino acids: CSATLGAGISYEQYF. CDR3 nucleotide sequence: TGCAGTGCAACCCTCGGGGCAGGAATTTCCTACGAGCAGTACTTC.

This clonotype has only a few counts. A read error may explain this, as a much larger clone is one base away. The DNA for the CDR3 is TGTGCCAGCCAATCGGACTATACGCAGTGTTTT. Translating it yields CASQSDYTQCF. The rearrangement links TRBV28 to TRBJ2-3; a possible D gene is TRBD2 (6 bases). CDR3 length: 11 amino acids. Germline CDR1 and CDR2: MDHEN and SYDVKM.

A word on this clonotype: A read error may explain this, as a much larger clone is one base away. The rearrangement uses TRBV5-1 and TRBJ2-7; TRBD1 or TRBD2 may be the D gene (5 bases each). Germline assignment: CDR1 SGHRS and CDR2 YFSETQ. The CDR3 is made up of 14 amino acids. The CDR3 DNA reads as TGCGCCTGCAGCTTGTGGGACGGGTACTACGAGCAGTACTTC. Translating gives CACSLWDGYYEQYF.

Ten or more counts support this clonotype. V and J are TRBV10-3 and TRBJ1-5; unclear D gene. Germline CDR1 reads ENHRY; CDR2 reads SYGVKD. This CDR3 has 13 amino acids. With 8 bases removed from V and 2 bases from J, the gap between germline ends came to 10 bases. The CDR3 DNA reads TGTGCCATCCAGGCTTGGGGCAATCAGCCCCAGCATTTT. Protein sequence: CAIQAWGNQPQHF.

This clonotype was picked up many times. V and J are TRBV7-2 and TRBJ2-7, with 8 positions matching TRBD1. Germline lookup yields CDR1 SGHTA and CDR2 FQGNSA. The CDR3 runs to 15 residues. The V gene end was trimmed by 5 bases and the J gene end by 4 bases; junction bases not matched to a gene: 10. CDR3 DNA: TGTGCCAGCAGCCCCTCGGACGGGACAGGTTACGAGCAGTACTTC. It is translated as CASSPSDGTGYEQYF.